The subject of this entry is one T cell receptor (beta chain). Its antigen is undetermined. CDR1 and CDR2 from the germline V gene are SNHLY and FYNNEI. Trimming took 2 bases from V and 5 from J, leaving 7 bases between them. This CDR3 comprises 12 residues. The data were obtained in a study of early stage breast cancer tumors. Looking at the study overall: Around 10-fold was the mean read coverage per sample.

Notes on the study in general: Commonly generated sequences made up most enriched TCRB sequences shared between patients.

Blood replicates held 0.5 ug DNA, tumor or normal breast roughly 1.5 ug, two each. Data came from immunoSEQ multiplex PCR; TCRdb stores just in-frame clones and leaves some out. The profile covers 40,000 to 60,000 clones, with about three quarters appearing a single time and 3% to 4% taken by the ten largest. The chain uses TRBV2 and TRBJ2-7; TRBD1 might be the D (5 bases). The sequenced material came from blood. This TCR derives from a person aged 40 to 49 with breast cancer. The DNA for the CDR3 is TGTGCCAGCAGTGAACAGGGTGACGAGCAGTACTTC. As protein: CASSEQGDEQYF.